Below, one T cell receptor (beta chain) is given with its context. Its antigen is unknown. Trimming at V came to 2 bases and at J to 11 bases, leaving 4 bases not matched to a gene. This CDR3 contains 12 residues. Germline assignment: CDR1 MNHEY and CDR2 SVGAGI. The PCR contained 60 Vbeta and 13 Jbeta primers. The assay was immunoSEQ multiplex PCR, and TCRdb's table has in-frame clones only and misses some. The table shows about 160,000 clones, with 80% to 85% occurring only once. Healthy donors of bone marrow made up the group. The record originates from a study of cytomegalovirus exposure and HLA in healthy donors. Whole-study findings and limits: At a 0.05 false discovery rate, a later analysis found approximately 17,000 TCR beta sequences to be associated with HLA alleles. Reported findings show TCR beta sequences accurately forecast HLA-A and HLA-B alleles in most subjects.

The specimen was PBMCs. The chain combines TRBV6-5 with TRBJ2-3; 7 nucleotides match TRBD2. This TCR was sampled from a man younger than 45 in good health and CMV-seronegative. The CDR3 DNA sequence: TGTGCCAGCAGTTACGGGGGGGGGAGGCAGTATTTT. Translated, it gives CASSYGGGRQYF.